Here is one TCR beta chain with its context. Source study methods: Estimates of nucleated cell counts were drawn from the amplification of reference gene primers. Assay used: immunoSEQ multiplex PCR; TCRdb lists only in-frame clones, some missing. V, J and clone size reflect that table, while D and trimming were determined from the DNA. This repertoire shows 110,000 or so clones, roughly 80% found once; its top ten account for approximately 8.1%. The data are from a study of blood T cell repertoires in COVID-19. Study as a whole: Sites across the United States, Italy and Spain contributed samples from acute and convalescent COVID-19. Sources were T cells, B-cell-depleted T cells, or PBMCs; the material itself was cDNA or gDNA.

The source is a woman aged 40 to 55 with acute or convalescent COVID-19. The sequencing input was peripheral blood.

CDR3 loop: CATSRVERLLTDTQYF. For the CDR3, the DNA is TGTGCCACCAGCAGAGTGGAGAGGCTTCTCACAGATACGCAGTATTTT. This chain joins TRBV15 and TRBJ2-3, with D uncertain. In germline, CDR1 is LNHNV, CDR2 YYDKDF (reference sequence). The CDR3 is 16 amino acids. Trimming left V 1 base short and J 2 bases short, with 13 bases between.